This TCR beta chain was recovered during a study of radiotherapy plus CTLA-4 blockade in lung cancer. Study results and limitations: Tumor-derived TCR clones expanded in blood after radiotherapy plus ipilimumab. Reports state that early shifts in blood T cell clones, with interferon-beta, best predicted response.

Worth noting for this clone: The antigen is undetermined.

The data were produced by immunoSEQ multiplex PCR, yet TCRdb's version contains in-frame clones alone and is incomplete. The sample includes around 80,000 clones, 78% seen only once; the top ten take under 25%. Ipilimumab CTLA-4 blockade and focal radiation were given to patients with chemo-refractory metastatic non-small-cell lung cancer. Germline V gives CDR1 MNHEY, CDR2 SVGAGI. The CDR3 contains 14 residues. Trimming removed 2 bases from V and 2 bases from J, with 10 bases in between. The sequences come from peripheral blood, collected from a patient treated with radiotherapy plus ipilimumab. The receptor was derived from a human donor with non-small cell lung cancer whose response to radiotherapy plus ipilimumab could not be evaluated. Some clones in this sample may be carry-over from other donors' samples. The chain carries TRBV6-5 and TRBJ2-7; D not certain. CDR3 in DNA: TGTGCCAGCAGTTACCAGGCCCGAACCTACGAGCAGTACTTC. Translation: CASSYQARTYEQYF.